The sample holds one count of the clone carrying this T cell receptor (beta chain). The antigen is unknown. RNA extraction was followed by reverse transcription into cDNA, which acted as the sequencing template. TCRdb's table, derived via immunoSEQ multiplex PCR, lists solely in-frame clones and lacks some. The sample carries 150,000 to 200,000 clones, 60% recorded once. As to treatment: oral pan-JAK inhibitor, 5-10 mg twice daily. This record belongs to a study of CD8+ T cells in alopecia areata. Across the study: Dosing spanned 6 to 18 months on tofacitinib, then 6 months off drug. Study-level results: Expanded CD8+ clones among the top 100, as well as scalp clonality, were significantly decreased by tofacitinib.

The germline gives CDR1 SQVTM, CDR2 ANQGSEA. V was clipped by 6 bases and J by 0 bases, with 9 bases between them. CDR3 length: 13 residues. J is TRBJ2-1 and V is TRBV29-1; D ambiguous. This clonotype was obtained from a human donor with alopecia areata. Sequencing used CD4+ T cells sorted from blood, obtained at week 24, from a patient treated with tofacitinib. CDR3 DNA sequence: TGCAGCGTGGGCAGGAGCTCCTACAATGAGCAGTTCTTC. Amino acid sequence: CSVGRSSYNEQFF.